This record looks at one T cell receptor beta chain sequence and its context. The assay was immunoSEQ multiplex PCR, and TCRdb's table has in-frame clones only and misses some. Here the sample spans around 20,000 clones, around 85% being singletons. These data belong to a study of control samples from healthy donors and cancer patients. Germline V gene sequence: CDR1 ENHRY, CDR2 SYGVKD. The trim removed 10 bases at V and 5 bases at J, leaving 5 bases unmatched. The CDR3 covers 12 residues. Sequenced input: PBMCs. This receptor was obtained from a man in his sixties with head and neck cancer. This chain uses TRBV10-3 with TRBJ2-5; 9 bases fit TRBD1. The CDR3 DNA reads TGTGCCACTACAGGGGGCGGTGAGACCCAGTACTTC. Its protein product is CATTGGGETQYF.